Below are 3 T cell receptor beta chains sequenced from a single sample in a study of blood T cell repertoires in COVID-19. Some clones are missing from TCRdb's copy, which holds only in-frame ones; the method was immunoSEQ multiplex PCR. The sample records about 120,000 clones, approximately 86% being singletons. The sample comprised peripheral blood. The origin of the receptors is a man aged 40-55 years with acute or convalescent COVID-19.

The chain combines TRBV5-1 with TRBJ1-1, with 9 bases that match TRBD1. The CDR3 covers 11 residues. The junction had 2 bases not matched to a gene; V was cut back by 4 bases and J by 10 bases. The germline CDR1 and CDR2 sequences are SGHRS and YFSETQ. The CDR3 sequence: CASSTDRGAFF. Here the CDR3 DNA reads TGCGCCAGCAGCACGGACAGGGGAGCTTTCTTT.

The chain is built from TRBV5-5 and TRBJ2-7, with TRBD1 matching 8 bases. Unmatched junction bases numbered 10, after V lost 5 bases and J lost 0 bases. CDR3 length: 16 residues. The germline gives CDR1 SGHKS, CDR2 YYEKEE (reference sequence). The CDR3, as DNA: TGTGCCAGCAGAACTAGTCAGGGGGCAAGCTCCTACGAGCAGTACTTC. It specifies CASRTSQGASSYEQYF.

V and J are TRBV14 and TRBJ2-2; TRBD2 matches at 7 bases. Germline assignment: CDR1 SGHDN and CDR2 FVKESK. Trimming took 1 base from V and 3 from J; bases not matched to a gene: 2. The CDR3 is 15 residues long. CDR3 region: CASSQVRGDTGELFF. CDR3 nucleotide sequence: TGTGCCAGCAGCCAAGTCCGGGGGGACACCGGGGAGCTGTTTTTT.